One TCR beta chain is described in this entry. The antigen remains undetermined. The data derive from a study of shared clonotypes between healthy human individuals. Study-wide points: The sole specimen, blood, was sampled, and tissue repertoires likely differ. Among several donors, about 5% of naive CD4 clonotypes were found in common. Some clonotypes were shared by all four sorted-subset donors, while others were not shared. The non-shared ones had lower generation probabilities than the shared ones.

CD45RO-negative cells were positively selected for CCR7, leaving out terminally differentiated effector memory CD45RA+ cells. The data were produced by immunoSEQ multiplex PCR, yet TCRdb's version contains in-frame clones alone and is incomplete. The data hold around 2,000,000 clones, with less than 95% observed a single time. V was clipped by 4 bases and J by 0 bases, with 8 bases between them. The length of the CDR3 is 15 residues. The germline V gene has CDR1 SGHRS and CDR2 YFSETQ. What was sequenced was naive CD8+ T cells sorted from blood. The chain has TRBV5-1 and TRBJ1-6; D unclear. The receptor was isolated from a man between 18 and 29 years old in good health. The CDR3 loop reads CASSPRSSYNSPLHF. Written as DNA, the CDR3 is TGCGCCAGCAGCCCCCGGAGCTCCTATAATTCACCCCTCCACTTT.